Listed here is a single T cell receptor (beta chain). These data come from a study of blood T cell repertoires in COVID-19. Study at large: Acute and convalescent COVID-19 samples came from the United States, Italy and Spain. PBMCs, B-cell-depleted T cells, or T cells provided the cDNA or gDNA that made up the material.

This CDR3 is 14 amino acids long. V was pared by 2 bases and J by 10 bases, with 4 bases of the junction left unmatched. CDR1 and CDR2 from the germline V gene are SGHRS and YFSETQ. In the original processing: Estimated nucleated cell counts came from reference gene primer amplification. Only in-frame clones appear in the TCRdb table, and some are missing; sequencing was by immunoSEQ multiplex PCR. V and J calls and clone size are as listed in that table; D and trimming were resolved from the DNA. The repertoire has about 280,000 clones, approximately 83% of them found once; the top ten carry approximately 11%.

The sequenced material came from peripheral blood. The chain recombines TRBV5-1 with TRBJ1-6; TRBD1 agrees at 9 bases. The sequence was collected from a woman aged 65 to 85 with acute or convalescent COVID-19. CDR3 DNA: TGCGCCAGCAGCTTCCGGGACAGGGACTCACCCCTCCACTTT. It codes for CASSFRDRDSPLHF.